This T cell receptor beta chain derives from a study of blood T cell repertoires in COVID-19. About the study: Spain, Italy and the United States supplied samples that represented acute and convalescent COVID-19. PBMCs, B-cell-depleted T cells, or T cells provided the cDNA or gDNA that made up the material.

The authors' processing: Reference gene primer amplification gave estimated nucleated cell counts. Using immunoSEQ multiplex PCR, the repertoire was profiled, and TCRdb retains in-frame clones only, with some absent. V and J calls and clone size are those listed in that table; D and trimming were worked out from the DNA. The sample consists of roughly 250,000 clones, more than 60% of them appearing once. This CDR3 comprises 14 residues. Germline CDR1 reads SGHRS; CDR2 reads YFSETQ. The V end lost 3 bases, the J end lost 2 bases, and 10 bases lay between the germline ends. The specimen was peripheral blood. The rearrangement uses TRBV5-1 and TRBJ2-3, with D possibly TRBD2 on 6 matching bases. The sequence derives from a woman aged 40 to 50 with active or convalescent COVID-19. CDR3 region: CASSSGLPTDTQYF. As DNA, the CDR3 is TGCGCCAGCAGCTCGGGACTCCCCACAGATACGCAGTATTTT.